These 14 T cell receptor beta chains were sequenced from one sample in a study of T cell responses to AZD1222 COVID-19 vaccine. Only in-frame clones appear in the TCRdb table, and some are missing; sequencing was by immunoSEQ multiplex PCR. The sample records under 140,000 clones, roughly nine tenths being singletons. The sample here was peripheral blood, taken on day 0 of AZD1222 vaccination. The receptors stem from an adult in good health.

This clone was seen a few times. This sequence joins TRBV5-4 and TRBJ1-3; TRBD1 agrees at 7 bases. CDR1 and CDR2 from the germline V gene are SGHNT and YYREEE (reference sequence). V shed 4 bases and J 5 bases; nucleotides not matched to a gene: 9. The CDR3 loop spans 15 amino acids. The CDR3 coding sequence is TGTGCCAGCAGCCCCGACAGGGAAGGTAGAAACACCATATATTTT. Its translation: CASSPDREGRNTIYF.

The rearrangement joins TRBV6-6 to TRBJ1-4, with D possibly being TRBD1 (6 bases). CDR3 length: 12 amino acids. Trimming left V 8 bases short and J 8 bases short, with 12 bases between. Germline V gives CDR1 MNHNY, CDR2 SVGAGI (reference sequence). CDR3: CASGRGGEKLFF. Written as DNA, the CDR3 is TGTGCCAGCGGCCGGGGGGGCGAAAAACTGTTTTTT.

J is TRBJ1-1 and V is TRBV7-9, with 9 bases lining up with TRBD1. Unmatched junction bases numbered 2, after V lost 5 bases and J lost 1 base. Germline V gene sequence: CDR1 SEHNR, CDR2 FQNEAQ (reference sequence). The CDR3 consists of 14 residues. The CDR3 DNA reads TGTGCCAGCAGCCTGGGACAGGGGAACACTGAAGCTTTCTTT. It is translated as CASSLGQGNTEAFF.

V gene TRBV5-4 combines with J gene TRBJ2-3; D is undetermined. Trimming shortened V by 4 bases and J by 2 bases, and 17 bases separated the two germline ends. Germline lookup yields CDR1 SGHNT and CDR2 YYREEE (reference sequence). The CDR3 is made up of 16 amino acids. The CDR3 loop reads CASSLDADPVTDTQYF. The CDR3 DNA follows: TGTGCCAGCAGCCTGGATGCGGACCCCGTCACAGATACGCAGTATTTT.

V usage is TRBV18 and J usage is TRBJ1-2, with 8 bases matching TRBD1. V dropped 6 bases and J dropped 3; count of bases not matched to a gene: 3. CDR1 and CDR2 from the germline V gene are KGHSH and LQKENI. CDR3 length equals 13 residues. The CDR3 coding sequence is TGTGCCAGCTCCCCAGGGGGCGACTATGGCTACACCTTC. Its translation is CASSPGGDYGYTF.

This chain links TRBV15 with TRBJ2-5; D tentatively fits TRBD1 or TRBD2 (6 bases each). Germline V CDR1 and CDR2: LNHNV, YYDKDF (reference sequence). V lost 9 bases, J lost 5 bases, and 19 bases lay in between. The CDR3 is made up of 14 amino acids. Here the CDR3 DNA reads TGTGCCACTCAGCGGAGGGGGGTCGTTGAGACCCAGTACTTC. This encodes CATQRRGVVETQYF.

V gene TRBV30 combines with J gene TRBJ1-2; D call uncertain. Germline values: CDR1 GTSNPN, CDR2 SVGIG (reference sequence). V lost 2 bases, J lost 4 bases, and 5 bases lay in between. The CDR3 has 11 amino acids. CDR3 protein: CAWSTAYGYTF. The CDR3 DNA reads as TGTGCCTGGAGTACGGCCTATGGCTACACCTTC.

The V call is TRBV28, the J call TRBJ1-5, with D perhaps matching TRBD1 (5 bases). The CDR3 runs 16 residues. V was pared by 2 bases and J by 0 bases, with 11 bases between. The V gene's germline CDR1 is MDHEN and CDR2 SYDVKM. CDR3 DNA: TGTGCCAGCAGTTTACCTCAGGGTTATAGCAATCAGCCCCAGCATTTT. Encoded protein: CASSLPQGYSNQPQHF.

The chain employs TRBV5-1 and TRBJ2-2; 15 nucleotides match TRBD2. CDR1 and CDR2 from the germline V gene are SGHRS and YFSETQ. Trimming removed 4 bases from V and 4 bases from J; junction bases left unmatched: 8. The CDR3 is made up of 18 amino acids. The CDR3 coding sequence is TGCGCCAGCAGCCCCCGGACTAGCGGGGGGGCAGGCACCGGGGAGCTGTTTTTT. Protein product: CASSPRTSGGAGTGELFF.

This clone was counted many times. J is TRBJ2-7 and V is TRBV5-4; possible D gene TRBD2, 7 bases. In germline, CDR1 is SGHNT, CDR2 YYREEE (reference sequence). V gave up 4 bases and J gave up 2 bases, with 13 bases separating them. The length of the CDR3 is 14 residues. In DNA, the CDR3 is TGTGCCAGCAGCCTCGGGGGGCCTACCTACGAGCAGTACTTC. It is translated as CASSLGGPTYEQYF.

The chain recombines TRBV6-5 with TRBJ1-1; possibly TRBD1 for D (5 bases). The V and J ends lost 4 bases and 1 base respectively, with 13 bases between them. Germline V gene lookup returns CDR1 MNHEY and CDR2 SVGAGI. The CDR3 covers 15 residues. The CDR3 nucleotides are TGTGCCAGCAGTTTCGCGGGACCGACGAACACTGAAGCTTTCTTT. As protein: CASSFAGPTNTEAFF.

The chain links TRBV10-1 to TRBJ2-1; no reliable D call. CDR1 is WNHNN, CDR2 SYGVQD, per germline (reference sequence). The length of the CDR3 is 15 residues. V lost 0 bases and J lost 5, with 11 bases in between. Here the CDR3 DNA reads TGCGCCAGCAGTGAGTCTATTGACGGACACAATGAGCAGTTCTTC. It yields the protein CASSESIDGHNEQFF.

The chain employs TRBV24-1 and TRBJ2-7, with TRBD2 identical over 8 bases. J gave up 5 bases and V 3 bases, and 8 bases lay outside the gene matches. The CDR3 sequence is 15 residues long. The germline CDR1 and CDR2 sequences are KGHDR and SFDVKD. The CDR3 loop reads CATSDTGTRLHEQYF. CDR3 nucleotide sequence: TGTGCCACCAGTGATACCGGGACTAGGCTCCACGAGCAGTACTTC.

The chain recombines TRBV28 with TRBJ2-1; D remains unclear. Germline loops: CDR1 MDHEN, CDR2 SYDVKM. The CDR3 runs 11 residues. Trimming cost V 4 bases and J 10 bases, with 8 bases left between them. CDR3 amino acids: CASSSSREQFF. CDR3 DNA sequence: TGTGCCAGCAGTTCCAGTCGGGAGCAGTTCTTC.